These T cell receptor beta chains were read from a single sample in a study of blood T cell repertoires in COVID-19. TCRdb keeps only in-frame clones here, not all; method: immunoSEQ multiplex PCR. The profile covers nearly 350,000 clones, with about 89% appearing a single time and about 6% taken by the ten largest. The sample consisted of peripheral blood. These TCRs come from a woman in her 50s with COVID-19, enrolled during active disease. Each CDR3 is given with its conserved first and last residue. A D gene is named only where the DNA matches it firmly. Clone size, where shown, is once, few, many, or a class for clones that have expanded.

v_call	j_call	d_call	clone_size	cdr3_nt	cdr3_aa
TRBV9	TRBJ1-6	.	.	TGTGCCAGCAGCGTTGGGAGTAGCGGTTCACCCCTCCACTTT	CASSVGSSGSPLHF
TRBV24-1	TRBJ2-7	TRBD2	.	TGTGCCACCAGTGGTAGCGGGAGGAGCTCCTACGAGCAGTACTTC	CATSGSGRSSYEQYF
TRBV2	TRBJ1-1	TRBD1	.	TGTGCCAGCAGGGGACAGGGGGCCATGAACACTGAAGCTTTCTTT	CASRGQGAMNTEAFF
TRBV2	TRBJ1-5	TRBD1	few	TGTGCCAGCAGCCAAGGGACAGCCTTCAATCCCGATTTT	CASSQGTAFNPDF
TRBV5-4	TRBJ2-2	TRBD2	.	TGTGCCAGCAGCAGCAGCGGGAGTCGGAACGGGGAGCTGTTTTTT	CASSSSGSRNGELFF
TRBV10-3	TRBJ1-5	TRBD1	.	TGTGCCACCGGGACAGGGGGCTCTCAGCCCCAGCATTTT	CATGTGGSQPQHF
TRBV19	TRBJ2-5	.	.	TGTGCCAGTAGTATTCTAGGCCAGACCCAGTACTTC	CASSILGQTQYF
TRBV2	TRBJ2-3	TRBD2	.	TGTGCCAGCAGGCTATTCGGACTAGCGGGAGACACAGATACGCAGTATTTT	CASRLFGLAGDTDTQYF
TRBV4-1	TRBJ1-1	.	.	TGCGCCAGCAGCCAAGATCCAGGGGTAGGGACTGAAGCTTTCTTT	CASSQDPGVGTEAFF
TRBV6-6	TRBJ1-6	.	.	TGTGCCAGCAGTCGACAGGCACCTAACCAAAATTCACCCCTCCACTTT	CASSRQAPNQNSPLHF
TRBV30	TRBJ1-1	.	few	TGTGCCTGGAGTGTACGAAGGGGGAGGAACACTGAAGCTTTCTTT	CAWSVRRGRNTEAFF
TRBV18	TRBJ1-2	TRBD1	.	TGTGCCAGCTCACCGTTACGATTGACGGGACAGAGCCACTATGGCTACACCTTC	CASSPLRLTGQSHYGYTF
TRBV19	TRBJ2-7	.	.	TGTGCCATTTTCCTCGCACCGGGCGCGGGAATCTACGAGCAGTACTTC	CAIFLAPGAGIYEQYF
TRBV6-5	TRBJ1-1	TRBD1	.	TGTGCCAGCAGCGCAGGGGGAAGTCAGACTGAAGCTTTCTTT	CASSAGGSQTEAFF
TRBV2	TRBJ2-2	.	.	TGTGCCAGCAAACTAGCAGGGCGGACCGGGGAGCTGTTTTTT	CASKLAGRTGELFF
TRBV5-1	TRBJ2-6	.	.	TGCGCCAGCAGCTTGGTTTCAGCTGGGGCCAACGTCCTGACTTTC	CASSLVSAGANVLTF
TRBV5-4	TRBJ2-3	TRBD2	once	TGTGCCAGCAGCTTGCCTAGCGGGAGCACAGATACGCAGTATTTT	CASSLPSGSTDTQYF
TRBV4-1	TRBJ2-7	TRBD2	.	TGCGCCAGCAGCCGAGGACTAGCGGGAGGGAACGAGCAGTACTTC	CASSRGLAGGNEQYF
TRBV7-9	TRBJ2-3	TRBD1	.	TGTGCCAGCAGCTACTATCAGGGGGGCACAGATACGCAGTATTTT	CASSYYQGGTDTQYF
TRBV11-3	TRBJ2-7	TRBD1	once	TGTGCCAGCAGCTTAGCCCGACAGGGTCTGGTGCAGTACTTC	CASSLARQGLVQYF
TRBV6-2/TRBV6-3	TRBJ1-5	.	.	TGTGCCAGCAGTTATATTTCGGGCAATCAGCCCCAGCATTTT	CASSYISGNQPQHF
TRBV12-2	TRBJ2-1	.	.	TGTGCAAGGAGGGCTAGCGGGAAAATCTACAATGAGCAGTTCTTC	CARRASGKIYNEQFF
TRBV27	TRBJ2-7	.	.	TGTGCCAGCAGGCTCTCGGGGAAGGGGGTCTACGAGCAGTACTTC	CASRLSGKGVYEQYF
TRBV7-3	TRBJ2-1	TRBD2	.	TGTGCCAGCAGCTCCCAACGGCTAGCGGGAGAGGGGCAGTTCTTC	CASSSQRLAGEGQFF
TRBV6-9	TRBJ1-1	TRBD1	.	TGTGCCAGCAGTTCGACTGACCGGGACAGCTTAATGCCTGTAGACATGAACACTGAAGCTTTCTTT	CASSSTDRDSLMPVDMNTEAFF
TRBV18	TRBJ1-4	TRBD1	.	TGTGCCAGCTCACTTCAAGGGACAGCAAATGAAAAACTGTTTTTT	CASSLQGTANEKLFF
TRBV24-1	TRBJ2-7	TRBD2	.	TGTGCCACCCAGGACGGGGGGTTGAACGAGCAGTACTTC	CATQDGGLNEQYF
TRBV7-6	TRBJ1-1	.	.	TGTGCCAGCAGCTTAGCGTTTGCGCAGGGGAACACTGAAGCTTTCTTT	CASSLAFAQGNTEAFF
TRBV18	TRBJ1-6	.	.	TGTGCCAGCTCACCGGGCGGGGGGGATAATTCACCCCTCCACTTT	CASSPGGGDNSPLHF
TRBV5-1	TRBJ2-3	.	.	TGCGCCAGCAGCTTGGGTGTCGCAGATACGCAGTATTTT	CASSLGVADTQYF
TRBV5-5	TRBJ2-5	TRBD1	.	TGTGCCAGCAGCCCCGACAGGGCCCTCCAAGAGACCCAGTACTTC	CASSPDRALQETQYF
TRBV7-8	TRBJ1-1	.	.	TGTGCCAGCCAATACGACAGGTCGAACACTGAAGCTTTCTTT	CASQYDRSNTEAFF
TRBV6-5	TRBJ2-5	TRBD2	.	TGTGCCAGCAGTCGGGGACTATCCCAAGAGACCCAGTACTTC	CASSRGLSQETQYF
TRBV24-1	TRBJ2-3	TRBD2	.	TGTGCCACCAGGAGCAGCGGGACGGGGGATACGCAGTATTTT	CATRSSGTGDTQYF
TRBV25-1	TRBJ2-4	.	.	TGTGCCAGCAGTGGCCCAGGGGTAGCCAAAAACATTCAGTACTTC	CASSGPGVAKNIQYF
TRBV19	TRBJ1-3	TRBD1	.	TGTGCCAGTAGGGGACAGGGGGCTACTGGAAACACCATATATTTT	CASRGQGATGNTIYF
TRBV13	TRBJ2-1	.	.	TGTGCCAGCAGCTTAGACAGGACCTTCAATGAGCAGTTCTTC	CASSLDRTFNEQFF
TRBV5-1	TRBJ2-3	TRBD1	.	TGCGCCACTCGGACAGGGTATACAGATACGCAGTATTTT	CATRTGYTDTQYF
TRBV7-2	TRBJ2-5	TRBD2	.	TGTGCCAGCAGCCATTCCGGGACTAGCGGGAGAGGGGGGGAGACCCAGTACTTC	CASSHSGTSGRGGETQYF
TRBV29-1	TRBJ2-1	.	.	TGCAGCGTTGAAGGGGCCGGTGTAGATGAGCAGTTCTTC	CSVEGAGVDEQFF
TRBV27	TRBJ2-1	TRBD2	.	TGTGCCAGCAGTCTTAGCGGGAGTGGGTACAATGAGCAGTTCTTC	CASSLSGSGYNEQFF
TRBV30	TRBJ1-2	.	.	TGTGCCTGGAGTGATAGGGAGGGCTACACCTTC	CAWSDREGYTF
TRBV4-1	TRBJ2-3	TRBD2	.	TGCGCCAGCAGCCAAGCGGGAGGGCCCTCGTATACGCAGTATTTT	CASSQAGGPSYTQYF
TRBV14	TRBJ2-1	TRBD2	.	TGTGCCAGCAGCAAACTAGCGGGAGCCTATGAGCAGTTCTTC	CASSKLAGAYEQFF
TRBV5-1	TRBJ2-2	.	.	TGCGCCAGCAGACTTAGCGGCCGGGGGTCCGGGGAGCTGTTTTTT	CASRLSGRGSGELFF
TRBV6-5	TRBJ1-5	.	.	TGTGCCAGCAGTTCGCAGGGCAACAATCAGCCCCAGCATTTT	CASSSQGNNQPQHF
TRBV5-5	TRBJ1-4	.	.	TGTGCCACCAGCTTTGGGCCCGCGGGGAATGAAAAACTGTTTTTT	CATSFGPAGNEKLFF